This TCR beta chain was recorded in a study of T cells in Graves' hyperthyroidism and ophthalmopathy. General study findings and limits: A model of 13 V-J features distinguished ophthalmopathy from stable hyperthyroidism.

Investigators excluded patients with uncontrolled infection, other autoimmune disease, pregnancy or lactation. J lost 5 bases, V lost 4 bases, and 11 bases had no gene match. This CDR3 region has 16 residues. The V gene's germline CDR1 is ENHRY and CDR2 SYGVKD. Authors of the study amplified TCR beta CDR3 regions from RNA transcripts. Primed by the HTBI set, a first-round RT-PCR was run on the TCR CDR3. Each CDR3 protein gets one entry after TCRdb re-called the multiplex PCR reads with MiXCR. Found here are approximately 590,000 distinct CDR3 sequences, around 42% of them singletons; the top ten hold about 7.8%. The sample holds one count of this clonotype. Its antigen is undetermined.

The origin of this receptor is a woman aged 18 to 35 with Graves' hyperthyroidism. The sample was peripheral blood or thyroid tissue (not recorded which). The chain couples TRBV10-3 to TRBJ2-5; 9 bases match TRBD1. CDR3 bases: TGTGCCATCAGTGTGGCTCGGGACAGGGATTTGGAGACCCAGTACTTC. Protein sequence: CAISVARDRDLETQYF.